This paragraph covers one T cell receptor (beta chain) sequence. Original handling: Scientists estimated how many nucleated cells there were by amplifying reference gene primers. Profiling relied on immunoSEQ multiplex PCR, and the TCRdb table lists in-frame clones only, not all of them. Clone size and the V and J calls come from that table; the DNA yielded D and trimming. The table includes about 15,000 clones, 65% to 85% detected once. The sample is drawn from a study of blood T cell repertoires in COVID-19. Turning to the study itself: T cells, B-cell-depleted T cells, or PBMCs supplied cDNA or gDNA.

Germline CDR1 and CDR2: SGHDT and YYEEEE. The CDR3 covers 15 residues. V gave up 4 bases and J gave up 5 bases; unmatched junction bases: 8. The chain joins TRBV5-6 to TRBJ2-3, with 9 bases that match TRBD2. What was sequenced was peripheral blood. This receptor was taken from a human donor in a cohort sampled during active COVID-19. CDR3 sequence reads: CASSALLAGLDTQYF. CDR3 bases: TGTGCCAGCAGCGCTCTTCTAGCGGGACTAGATACGCAGTATTTT.